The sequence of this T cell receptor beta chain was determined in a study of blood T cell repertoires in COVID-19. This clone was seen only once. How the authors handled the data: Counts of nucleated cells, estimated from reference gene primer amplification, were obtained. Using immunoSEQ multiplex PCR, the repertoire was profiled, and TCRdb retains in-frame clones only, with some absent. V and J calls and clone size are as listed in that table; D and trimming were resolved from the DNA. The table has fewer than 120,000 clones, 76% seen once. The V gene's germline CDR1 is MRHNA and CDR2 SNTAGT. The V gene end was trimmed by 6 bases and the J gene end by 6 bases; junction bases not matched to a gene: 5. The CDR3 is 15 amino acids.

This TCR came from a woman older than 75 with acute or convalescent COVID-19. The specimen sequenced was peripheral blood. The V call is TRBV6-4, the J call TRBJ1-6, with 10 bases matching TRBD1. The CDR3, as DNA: TGTGCCAGCAGAGCCGGGACAGGGGTTAATTCACCCCTCCACTTT. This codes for CASRAGTGVNSPLHF.